This T cell receptor beta chain was captured by sequencing in a study of cytomegalovirus exposure and HLA in healthy donors. Findings of the study overall: Specific recognition of CMV antigens was confirmed in vitro for three chains (all CMV-associated).

Profiled with immunoSEQ multiplex PCR; TCRdb holds only in-frame clones, not every one. Among 280,000 or so clones listed, over 75% were seen once. Trimming took 5 bases from V and 6 from J; bases not matched to a gene: 7. Germline-derived CDR1 and CDR2 are LGHNA and YNFKEQ. The CDR3 spans 14 residues. In this sample, this clone turned up once. Its matching antigen is unknown. The origin of this receptor is a woman aged 18-30 years in good health and CMV-seronegative. The sequenced material came from PBMCs. The V call is TRBV4-2, the J call TRBJ2-1, with 7 bases lining up with TRBD2. Here the CDR3 reads CASSNGLVFNEQFF. DNA for the CDR3: TGTGCCAGCAGCAATGGACTAGTTTTCAATGAGCAGTTCTTC.